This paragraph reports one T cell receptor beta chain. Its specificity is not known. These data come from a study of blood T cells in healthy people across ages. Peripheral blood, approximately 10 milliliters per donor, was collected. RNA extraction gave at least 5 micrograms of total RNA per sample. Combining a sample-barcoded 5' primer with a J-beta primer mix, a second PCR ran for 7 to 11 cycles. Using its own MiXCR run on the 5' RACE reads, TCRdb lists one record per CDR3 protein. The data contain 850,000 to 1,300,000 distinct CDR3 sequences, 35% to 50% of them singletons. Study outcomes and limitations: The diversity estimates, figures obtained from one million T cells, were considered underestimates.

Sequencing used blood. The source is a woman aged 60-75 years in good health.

CDR3 in DNA: TGCAGTGCTAGAGGTCACGGCTATGAGCAGTACTTC. The encoded protein is CSARGHGYEQYF. The genes are TRBV20-1 and TRBJ2-7, with D uncertain. Germline lookup yields CDR1 DFQATT and CDR2 SNEGSKA (reference sequence). With 1 base removed from V and 7 bases from J, the gap between germline ends came to 11 bases. The CDR3 runs 12 residues.